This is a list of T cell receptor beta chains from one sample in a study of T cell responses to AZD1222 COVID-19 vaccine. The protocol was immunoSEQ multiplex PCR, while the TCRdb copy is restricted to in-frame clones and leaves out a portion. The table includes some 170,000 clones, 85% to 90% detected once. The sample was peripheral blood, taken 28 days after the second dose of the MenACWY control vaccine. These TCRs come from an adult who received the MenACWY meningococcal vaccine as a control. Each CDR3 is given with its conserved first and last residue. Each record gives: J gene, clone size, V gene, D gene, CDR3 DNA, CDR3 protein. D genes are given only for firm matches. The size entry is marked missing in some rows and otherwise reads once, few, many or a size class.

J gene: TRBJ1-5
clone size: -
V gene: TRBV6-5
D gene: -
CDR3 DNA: TGTGCCAGCAGAAGGACCACGTGGGATCAGCCCCAGCATTTT
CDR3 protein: CASRRTTWDQPQHF

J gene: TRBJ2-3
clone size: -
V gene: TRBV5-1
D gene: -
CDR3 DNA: TGCGCCAGCAGCTTGGCGCAACAGGAGACAGATACGCAGTATTTT
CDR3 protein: CASSLAQQETDTQYF

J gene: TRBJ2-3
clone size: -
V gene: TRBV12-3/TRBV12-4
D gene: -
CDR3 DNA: TGTGCCAGCACCAGGGACCCCACAGATACGCAGTATTTT
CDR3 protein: CASTRDPTDTQYF

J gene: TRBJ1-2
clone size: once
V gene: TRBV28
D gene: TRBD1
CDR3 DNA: TGTGCCAGCAGTTTTCCCCCTTCGACAGGGCTCGGCTACACCTTC
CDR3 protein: CASSFPPSTGLGYTF

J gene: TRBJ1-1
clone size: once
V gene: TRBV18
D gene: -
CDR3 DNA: TGTGCCAGCCCGTTGAACACTGAAGCTTTCTTT
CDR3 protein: CASPLNTEAFF

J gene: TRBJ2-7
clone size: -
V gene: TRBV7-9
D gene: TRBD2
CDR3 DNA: TGTGCCAGTCGGGGACTAGCGGCCTACGAGCAGTACTTC
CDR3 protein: CASRGLAAYEQYF

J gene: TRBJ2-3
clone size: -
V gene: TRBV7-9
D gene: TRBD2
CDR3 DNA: TGTGCCAGCAGCTCCCGGGGACTAGCTTATTCTAGCACAGATACGCAGTATTTT
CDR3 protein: CASSSRGLAYSSTDTQYF

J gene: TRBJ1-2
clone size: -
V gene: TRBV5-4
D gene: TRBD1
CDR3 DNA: TGTGCCAGCAGCTTTCAGGACAGGGGGCTCGGCTACACCTTC
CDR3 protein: CASSFQDRGLGYTF

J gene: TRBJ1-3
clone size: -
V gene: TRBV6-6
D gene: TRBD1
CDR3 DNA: TGTGCCAGCAGTTTCCGGGACAGCTCTGGAAACACCATATATTTT
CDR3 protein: CASSFRDSSGNTIYF

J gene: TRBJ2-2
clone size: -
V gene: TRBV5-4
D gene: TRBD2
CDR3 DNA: TGTGCCAGCAGCTTGACTAGCGGGAGAATCACCGGGGAGCTGTTTTTT
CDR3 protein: CASSLTSGRITGELFF

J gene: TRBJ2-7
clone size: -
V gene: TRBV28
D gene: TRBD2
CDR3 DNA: TGTGCCAGCAGTTTGGCGGGAGAACTAGGGGAGCAGTACTTC
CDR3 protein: CASSLAGELGEQYF

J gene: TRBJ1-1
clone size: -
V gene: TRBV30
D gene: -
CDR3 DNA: TGTGCCTGGAGTGGGACCTGGCCATCTACTAACACTGAAGCTTTCTTT
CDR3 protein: CAWSGTWPSTNTEAFF

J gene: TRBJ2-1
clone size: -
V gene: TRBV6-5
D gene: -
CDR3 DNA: TGTGCCAGCAGTTACTCCTCCGGGGTCTACAATGAGCAGTTCTTC
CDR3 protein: CASSYSSGVYNEQFF

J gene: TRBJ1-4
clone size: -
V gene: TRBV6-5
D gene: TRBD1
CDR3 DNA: TGTGCCAGCAGTTGGGACAGGGACGACGGTGAAAAACTGTTTTTT
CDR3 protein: CASSWDRDDGEKLFF

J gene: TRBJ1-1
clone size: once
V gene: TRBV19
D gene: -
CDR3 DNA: TGTGCCAGTAGCCATTTGGAGGGGATCACTGAAGCTTTCTTT
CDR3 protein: CASSHLEGITEAFF

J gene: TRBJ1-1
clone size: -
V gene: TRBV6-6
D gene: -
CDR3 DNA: TGTGCCAGCAGTTACTCATTGGGGTCCACTGAAGCTTTCTTT
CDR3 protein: CASSYSLGSTEAFF

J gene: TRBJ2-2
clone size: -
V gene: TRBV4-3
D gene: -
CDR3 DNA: TGCGCCAGCAGCCAAGACAGCAACACCGGGGAGCTGTTTTTT
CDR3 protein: CASSQDSNTGELFF

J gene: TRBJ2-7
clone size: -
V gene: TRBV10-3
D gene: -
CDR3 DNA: TGTGCCATCAGTGGAATCTACGAGCAGTACTTC
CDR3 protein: CAISGIYEQYF

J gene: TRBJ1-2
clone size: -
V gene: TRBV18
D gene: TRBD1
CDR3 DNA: TGTGCCAGCTCACCAGGGGACAGTCGTTATGGCTACACCTTC
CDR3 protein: CASSPGDSRYGYTF

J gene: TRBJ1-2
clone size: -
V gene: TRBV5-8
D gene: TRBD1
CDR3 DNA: TGTGCCAGCAGCCCGGGACAGAACTATGGCTACACCTTC
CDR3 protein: CASSPGQNYGYTF

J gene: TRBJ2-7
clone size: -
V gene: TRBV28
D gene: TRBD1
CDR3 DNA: TGTGCCAGCAGTTACGACAGGGGGCGATTGTTCGAGCAGTACTTC
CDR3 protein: CASSYDRGRLFEQYF

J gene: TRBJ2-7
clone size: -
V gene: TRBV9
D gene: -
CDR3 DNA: TGTGCCAGCAGCGTCTCGGAGGGATTCTACGAGCAGTACTTC
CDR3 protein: CASSVSEGFYEQYF